This T cell receptor (beta chain) was found in a study of PD-L1 blockade in urothelial cancer. The time point denotes: pretreatment peripheral blood. Some clones are missing from TCRdb's copy, which holds only in-frame ones; the method was immunoSEQ multiplex PCR. The sample records around 92,000 clones, roughly 90% being singletons. The TCR sequence derives from a woman of 80 years or more with urothelial cancer. The input for sequencing was PBMCs, taken around atezolizumab (anti-PD-L1) treatment.

The CDR3 DNA reads TGTGCCAGCACACTAGCGGGAGGAGGTACGCAGTATTTT. Residues: CASTLAGGGTQYF. The chain links TRBV6-5 to TRBJ2-3, with 12 bases lining up with TRBD2. Germline V lookup: CDR1 MNHEY, CDR2 SVGAGI. The V segment lost 7 bases and the J segment 8 bases; nucleotides outside the gene matches: 4. The CDR3 contains 13 residues.